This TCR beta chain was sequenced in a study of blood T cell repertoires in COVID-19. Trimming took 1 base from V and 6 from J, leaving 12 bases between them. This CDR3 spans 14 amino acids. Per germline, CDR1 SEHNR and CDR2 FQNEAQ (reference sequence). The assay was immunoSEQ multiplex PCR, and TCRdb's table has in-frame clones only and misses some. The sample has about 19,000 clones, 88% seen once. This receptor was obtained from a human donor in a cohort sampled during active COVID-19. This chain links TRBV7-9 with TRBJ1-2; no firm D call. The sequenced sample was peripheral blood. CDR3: CASSLVGVGDGYTF. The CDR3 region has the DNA TGTGCCAGCAGCTTAGTTGGGGTCGGGGATGGCTACACCTTC. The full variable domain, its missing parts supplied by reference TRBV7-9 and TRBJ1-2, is DTGVSQNPRHKITKRGQNVTFRCDPISEHNRLYWYRQTLGQGPEFLTYFQNEAQLEKSRLLSDRFSAERPKGSFSTLEIQRTEQGDSAMYLCASSLVGVGDGYTFGSGTRLTVV.